This T cell receptor (beta chain) derives from a study of PD-1 blockade in classical Hodgkin lymphoma. General study findings and limits: CD4+ TCR diversity rose significantly by C4D1, and CD8+ TCR diversity did not. Compared with healthy donors, newly diagnosed patients reportedly showed lower baseline TCR diversity.

V was pared by 0 bases and J by 7 bases, with 10 bases between. From germline, CDR1 is MGHRA and CDR2 YSYEKL. This CDR3 has 14 amino acids. Sequenced by immunoSEQ multiplex PCR; TCRdb stores in-frame clones only, minus some. The sample holds some 58,000 clones; less than 95% are singletons and the top ten take under 13%. Time point given: cycle 4 day 1 (C4D1), after less than 7 weeks of nivolumab. All the patients suffered relapse after autologous stem cell transplantation, and brentuximab vedotin exposure differed. This clone was recorded only once. What it recognizes is unknown. The starting material was peripheral blood mononuclear cells (PBMCs), obtained before the fourth cycle of nivolumab. The TCR was taken from a human donor with classical Hodgkin lymphoma. V gene TRBV4-1 combines with J gene TRBJ1-5; D is unresolved. Written as DNA, the CDR3 is TGCGCCAGCAGCCAAGAGAACTTGAACCAGCCCCAGCATTTT. Its protein is CASSQENLNQPQHF.